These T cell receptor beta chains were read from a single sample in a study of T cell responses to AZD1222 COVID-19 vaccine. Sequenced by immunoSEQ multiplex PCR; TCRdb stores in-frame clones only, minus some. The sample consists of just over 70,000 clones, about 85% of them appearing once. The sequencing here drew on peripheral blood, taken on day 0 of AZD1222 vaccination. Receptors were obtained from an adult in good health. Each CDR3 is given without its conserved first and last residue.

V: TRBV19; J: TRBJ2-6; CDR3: ASSIWASEANVLT
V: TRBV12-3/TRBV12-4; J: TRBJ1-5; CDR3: ASSKGDQPQH
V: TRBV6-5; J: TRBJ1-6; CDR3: ASRKDRLHNSPLH
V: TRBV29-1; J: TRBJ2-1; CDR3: SVAPRGRNNEQF
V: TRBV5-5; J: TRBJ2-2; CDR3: ASSPGHYNTGELF
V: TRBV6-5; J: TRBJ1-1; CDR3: ASRERDEAF
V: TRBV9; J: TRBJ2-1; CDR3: ASSVGGVAVNEQF
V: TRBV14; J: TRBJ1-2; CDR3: ASSPITQGIYT
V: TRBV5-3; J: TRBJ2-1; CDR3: ARSSKLGSYNEQF
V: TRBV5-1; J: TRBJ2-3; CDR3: ASKKGYTDTQY
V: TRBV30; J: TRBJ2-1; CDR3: AWGEGEQF
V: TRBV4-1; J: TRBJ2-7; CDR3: ASSFTSGGPVTSYEQY
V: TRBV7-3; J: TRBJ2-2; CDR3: ASSLSGGSNTGELF
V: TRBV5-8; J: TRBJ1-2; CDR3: ASSWGGAAPYGYT
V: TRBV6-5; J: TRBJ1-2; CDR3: ASAEGTYGYT
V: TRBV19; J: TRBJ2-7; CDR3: ASSPKGGTGHVNTYEQY
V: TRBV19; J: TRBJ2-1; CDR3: ASSQSYNEQF